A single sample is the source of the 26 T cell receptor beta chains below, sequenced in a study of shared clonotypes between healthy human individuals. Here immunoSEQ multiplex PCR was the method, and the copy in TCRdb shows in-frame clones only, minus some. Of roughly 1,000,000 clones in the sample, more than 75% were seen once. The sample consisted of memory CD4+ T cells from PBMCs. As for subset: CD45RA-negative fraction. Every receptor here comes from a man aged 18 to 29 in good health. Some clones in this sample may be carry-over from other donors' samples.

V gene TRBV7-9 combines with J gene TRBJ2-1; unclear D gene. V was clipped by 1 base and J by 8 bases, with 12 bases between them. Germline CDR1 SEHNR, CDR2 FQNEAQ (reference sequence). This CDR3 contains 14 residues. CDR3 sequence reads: CASSLVLQVYEQFF. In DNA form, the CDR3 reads TGTGCCAGCAGCTTAGTCCTCCAGGTCTATGAGCAGTTCTTC.

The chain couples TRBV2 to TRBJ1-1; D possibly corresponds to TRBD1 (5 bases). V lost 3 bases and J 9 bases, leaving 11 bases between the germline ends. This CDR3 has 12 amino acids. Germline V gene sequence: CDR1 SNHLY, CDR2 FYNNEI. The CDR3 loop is CASSDRDGKAFF. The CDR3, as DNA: TGTGCCAGCAGTGATAGGGACGGTAAAGCTTTCTTT.

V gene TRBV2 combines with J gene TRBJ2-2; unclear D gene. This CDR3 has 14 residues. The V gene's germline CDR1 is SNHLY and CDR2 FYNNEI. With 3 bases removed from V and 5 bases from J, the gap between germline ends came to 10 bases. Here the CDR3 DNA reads TGTGCCAGCAGTGAGGGAAGGCGGACCGGGGAGCTGTTTTTT. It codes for CASSEGRRTGELFF.

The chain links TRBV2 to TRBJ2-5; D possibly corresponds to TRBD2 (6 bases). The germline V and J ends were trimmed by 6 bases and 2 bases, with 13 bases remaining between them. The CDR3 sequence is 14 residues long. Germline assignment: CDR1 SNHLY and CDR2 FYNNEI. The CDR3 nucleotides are TGTGCCAGCAGCGGGGACTCTAGACAAGAGACCCAGTACTTC. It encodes CASSGDSRQETQYF. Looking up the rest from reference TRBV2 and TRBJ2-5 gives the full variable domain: EPEVTQTPSHQVTQMGQEVILRCVPISNHLYFYWYRQILGQKVEFLVSFYNNEISEKSEIFDDQFSVERPDGSNFTLKIRSTKLEDSAMYFCASSGDSRQETQYFGPGTRLLVL.

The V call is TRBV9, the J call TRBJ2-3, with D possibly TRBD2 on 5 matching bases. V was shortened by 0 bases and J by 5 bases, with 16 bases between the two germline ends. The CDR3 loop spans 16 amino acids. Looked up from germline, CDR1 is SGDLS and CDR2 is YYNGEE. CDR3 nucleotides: TGTGCCAGCAGCGTAGTCTGGAGGTTAGCACAAGATACGCAGTATTTT. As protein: CASSVVWRLAQDTQYF.

DNA of the CDR3: TGTGCCAGCAGTCAGACAGCTGGAAACACCATATATTTT. Its protein product is CASSQTAGNTIYF. This rearrangement joins TRBV28 to TRBJ1-3; D is perhaps TRBD1 (5 bases). The CDR3 sequence is 13 residues long. With 5 bases removed from V and 2 bases from J, the gap between germline ends came to 7 bases. Germline V gene sequence: CDR1 MDHEN, CDR2 SYDVKM.

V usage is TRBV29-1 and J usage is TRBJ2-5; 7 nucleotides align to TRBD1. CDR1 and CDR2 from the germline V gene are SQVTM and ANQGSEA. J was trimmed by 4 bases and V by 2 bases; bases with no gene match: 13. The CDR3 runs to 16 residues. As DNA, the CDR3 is TGCAGCGTTGAATCGGGGACAGTGAGATCGTTAGAGACCCAGTACTTC. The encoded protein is CSVESGTVRSLETQYF.

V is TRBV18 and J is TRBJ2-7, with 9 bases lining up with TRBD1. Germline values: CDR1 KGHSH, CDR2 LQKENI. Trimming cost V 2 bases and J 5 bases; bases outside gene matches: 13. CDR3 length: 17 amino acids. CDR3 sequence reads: CASSPYSTGTGPDEQYF. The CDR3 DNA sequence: TGTGCCAGCTCACCATACTCGACCGGGACAGGGCCCGACGAGCAGTACTTC.

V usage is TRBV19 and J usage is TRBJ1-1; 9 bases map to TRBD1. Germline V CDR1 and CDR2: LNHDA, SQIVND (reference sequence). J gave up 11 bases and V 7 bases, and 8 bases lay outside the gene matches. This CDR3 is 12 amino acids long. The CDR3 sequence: CASTEDRGEAFF. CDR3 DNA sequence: TGTGCCAGTACCGAGGACAGGGGCGAGGCTTTCTTT. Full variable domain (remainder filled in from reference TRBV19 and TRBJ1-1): DGGITQSPKYLFRKEGQNVTLSCEQNLNHDAMYWYRQDPGQGLRLIYYSQIVNDFQKGDIAEGYSVSREKKESFPLTVTSAQKNPTAFYLCASTEDRGEAFFGQGTRLTVV.

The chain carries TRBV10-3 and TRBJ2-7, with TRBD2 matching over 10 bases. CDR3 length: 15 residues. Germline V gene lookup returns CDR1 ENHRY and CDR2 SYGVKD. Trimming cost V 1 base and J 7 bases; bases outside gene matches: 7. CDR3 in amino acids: CAISEFLAGVGEQYF. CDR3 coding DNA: TGTGCCATCAGTGAGTTTCTAGCGGGAGTTGGAGAGCAGTACTTC.

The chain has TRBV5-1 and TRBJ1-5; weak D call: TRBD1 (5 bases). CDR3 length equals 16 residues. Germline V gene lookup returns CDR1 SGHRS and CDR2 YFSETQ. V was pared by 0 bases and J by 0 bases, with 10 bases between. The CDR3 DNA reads TGCGCCAGCAGCTTGGGATCAGGGAATAGCAATCAGCCCCAGCATTTT. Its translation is CASSLGSGNSNQPQHF.

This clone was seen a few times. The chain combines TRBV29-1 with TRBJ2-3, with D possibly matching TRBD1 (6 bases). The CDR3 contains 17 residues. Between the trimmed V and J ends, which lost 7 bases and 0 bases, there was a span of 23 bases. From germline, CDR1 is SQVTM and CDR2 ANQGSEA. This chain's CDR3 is CSARSPGQGTSTDTQYF. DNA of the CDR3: TGCAGCGCTCGCTCCCCTGGCCAGGGGACCAGCACAGATACGCAGTATTTT.

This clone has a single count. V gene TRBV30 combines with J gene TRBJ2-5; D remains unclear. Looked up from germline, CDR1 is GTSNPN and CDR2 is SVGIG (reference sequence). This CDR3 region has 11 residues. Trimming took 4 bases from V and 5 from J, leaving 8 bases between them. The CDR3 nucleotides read TGTGCCTGGAAAGGGCCGGAGACCCAGTACTTC. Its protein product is CAWKGPETQYF.

The CDR3 reads CAIREGQFPGELFF. CDR3 coding DNA: TGTGCCATCAGGGAGGGACAATTTCCCGGGGAGCTGTTTTTT. The genes are TRBV10-3 and TRBJ2-2; D may be TRBD1 or TRBD2 (6 bases each). The length of the CDR3 is 14 residues. The germline CDR1 and CDR2 sequences are ENHRY and SYGVKD. Deletions cut 6 bases from V and 6 bases from J, with 14 bases between.

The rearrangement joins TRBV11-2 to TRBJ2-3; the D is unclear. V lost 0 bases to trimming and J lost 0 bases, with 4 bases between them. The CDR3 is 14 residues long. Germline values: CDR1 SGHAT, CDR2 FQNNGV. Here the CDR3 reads CASSLERSTDTQYF. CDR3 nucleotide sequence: TGTGCCAGCAGCTTAGAGCGAAGCACAGATACGCAGTATTTT.

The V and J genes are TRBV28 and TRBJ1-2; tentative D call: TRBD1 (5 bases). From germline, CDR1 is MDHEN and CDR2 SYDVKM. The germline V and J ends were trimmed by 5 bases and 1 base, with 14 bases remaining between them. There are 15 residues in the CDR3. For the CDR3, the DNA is TGTGCCAGCAGTCCCCTTCGGGGGTTTAACTATGGCTACACCTTC. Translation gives CASSPLRGFNYGYTF.

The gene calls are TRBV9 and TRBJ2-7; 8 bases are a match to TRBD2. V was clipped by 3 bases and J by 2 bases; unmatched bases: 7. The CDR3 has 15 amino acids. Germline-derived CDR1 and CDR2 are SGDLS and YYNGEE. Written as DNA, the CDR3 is TGTGCCAGCAGCGGAGATAGCGGGACCACCTACGAGCAGTACTTC. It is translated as CASSGDSGTTYEQYF.

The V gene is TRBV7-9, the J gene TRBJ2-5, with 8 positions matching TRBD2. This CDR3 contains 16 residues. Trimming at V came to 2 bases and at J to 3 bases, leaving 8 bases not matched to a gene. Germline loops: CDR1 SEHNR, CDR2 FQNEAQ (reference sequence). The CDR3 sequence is CASSLPSSGWEETQYF. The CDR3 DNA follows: TGTGCCAGCAGCTTACCCTCTAGCGGGTGGGAAGAGACCCAGTACTTC.

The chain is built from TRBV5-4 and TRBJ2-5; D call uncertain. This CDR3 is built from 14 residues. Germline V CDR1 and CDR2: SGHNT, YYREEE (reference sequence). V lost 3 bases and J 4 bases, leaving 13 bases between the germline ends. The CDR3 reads CASSSARGAETQYF. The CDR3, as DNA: TGTGCCAGCAGCTCGGCGCGAGGAGCAGAGACCCAGTACTTC.

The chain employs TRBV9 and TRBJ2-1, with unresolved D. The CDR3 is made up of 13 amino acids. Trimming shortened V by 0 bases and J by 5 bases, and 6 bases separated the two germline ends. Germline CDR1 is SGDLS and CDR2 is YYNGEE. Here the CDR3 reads CASSVARNNEQFF. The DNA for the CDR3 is TGTGCCAGCAGCGTAGCTCGGAACAATGAGCAGTTCTTC.

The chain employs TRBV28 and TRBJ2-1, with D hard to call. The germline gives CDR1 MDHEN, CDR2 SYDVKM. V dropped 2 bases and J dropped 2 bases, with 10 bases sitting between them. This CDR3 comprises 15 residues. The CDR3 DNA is TGTGCCAGCAGTTTAGGCGGAGAGGCCTACAATGAGCAGTTCTTC. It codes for CASSLGGEAYNEQFF.

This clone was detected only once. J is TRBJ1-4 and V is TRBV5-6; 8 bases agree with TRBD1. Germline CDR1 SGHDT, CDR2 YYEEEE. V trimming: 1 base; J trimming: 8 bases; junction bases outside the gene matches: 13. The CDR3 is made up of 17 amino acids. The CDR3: CASSLWEAGGIPEKLFF. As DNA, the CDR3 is TGTGCCAGCAGCTTGTGGGAGGCAGGGGGCATCCCCGAAAAACTGTTTTTT.

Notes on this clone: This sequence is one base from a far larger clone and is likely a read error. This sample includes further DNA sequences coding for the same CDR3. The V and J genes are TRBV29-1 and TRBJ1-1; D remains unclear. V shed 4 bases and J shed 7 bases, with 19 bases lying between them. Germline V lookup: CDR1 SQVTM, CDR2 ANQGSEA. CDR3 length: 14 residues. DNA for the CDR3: TGCAGCGTTGTCTTAACCCGGGGTGGGATTGAAGCTTTCTTT. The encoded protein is CSVVLTRGGIEAFF.

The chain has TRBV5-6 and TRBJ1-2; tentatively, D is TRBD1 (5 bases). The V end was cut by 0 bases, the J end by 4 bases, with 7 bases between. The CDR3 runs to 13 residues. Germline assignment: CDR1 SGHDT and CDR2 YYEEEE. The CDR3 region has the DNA TGTGCCAGCAGCTTGGGCAGGGCCTATGGCTACACCTTC. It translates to CASSLGRAYGYTF.

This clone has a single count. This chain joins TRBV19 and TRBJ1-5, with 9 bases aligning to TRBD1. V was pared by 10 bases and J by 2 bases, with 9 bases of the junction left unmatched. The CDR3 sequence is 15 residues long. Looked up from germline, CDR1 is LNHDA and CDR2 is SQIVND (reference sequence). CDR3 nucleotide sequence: TGTGCCACTGGGACAGGGAAGGGTGGCAATCAGCCCCAGCATTTT. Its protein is CATGTGKGGNQPQHF. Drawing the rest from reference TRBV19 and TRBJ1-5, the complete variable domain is DGGITQSPKYLFRKEGQNVTLSCEQNLNHDAMYWYRQDPGQGLRLIYYSQIVNDFQKGDIAEGYSVSREKKESFPLTVTSAQKNPTAFYLCATGTGKGGNQPQHFGDGTRLSIL.

The CDR3 spells CASSYGGQGRNEQFF. CDR3 DNA sequence: TGTGCCAGCAGTTACGGGGGACAGGGACGCAATGAGCAGTTCTTC. The J gene is TRBJ2-1, the V gene TRBV6-6; 9 bases line up with TRBD1. This CDR3 contains 15 residues. Unmatched junction bases numbered 5, after V lost 2 bases and J lost 6 bases. The V gene's germline CDR1 is MNHNY and CDR2 SVGAGI (reference sequence).